Below, one TCR beta chain is given with its context. The sample originates from a study of radiation and T cells in renal cell carcinoma. Overall study context: Nephrectomy followed 15 Gy stereotactic body radiation by 4 weeks.

Specified time point: blood 2 weeks post-SBRT. The treatment denotes: 15 Gy SBRT to primary tumor, nephrectomy 4 weeks later. Assay: immunoSEQ multiplex PCR; the TCRdb copy retains only in-frame clones and omits some. The sample has 100,000 to 150,000 clones; approximately 75% are singletons. Germline V gives CDR1 MNHNS, CDR2 SASEGT. The CDR3 extends over 14 amino acids. J lost 6 bases, V lost 2 bases, and 5 bases had no gene match. The source is a woman aged 60-70 years with renal cell carcinoma. Sequencing was performed on blood, taken from a patient whose treatment included radiotherapy and nephrectomy. The chain uses TRBV6-1 and TRBJ2-7; 9 bases are shared with TRBD2. DNA for the CDR3: TGTGCCAGCAGTGAACCGGGACTAGCTCGCGAGCAGTACTTC. Protein product: CASSEPGLAREQYF.